Only a few counts were recorded for the clone carrying this T cell receptor beta chain. As yet, its antigen is unknown. This record comes from a study of T cell repertoires in cytomegalovirus infection. In the study overall: Both recently identified HLA-C-restricted and well-studied HLA-B-restricted CMV epitopes were used in the study.

V was pared by 1 base and J by 4 bases, with 20 bases between. The CDR3 loop spans 18 amino acids. CDR1 and CDR2 from the germline V gene are SEHNR and FQNEAQ (reference sequence). TCRdb itself ran the reads through MiXCR, one entry per CDR3 protein. Among 600,000 to 700,000 distinct CDR3 sequences listed, 30% to 40% were seen once. Material: cultured PBMCs, obtained from culture after CMV antigen stimulation. The source of this sequence is a human donor in good health (CMV status not recorded). Some clones in this sample may be carry-over from other donors' samples. V is TRBV7-9 and J is TRBJ2-1; D is possibly TRBD1 (5 bases). This CDR3 reads CASSLVPAGSNPYNEQFF. CDR3 coding DNA: TGTGCCAGCAGCTTAGTCCCGGCAGGGTCCAACCCTTACAATGAGCAGTTCTTC.